These 14 T cell receptor beta chains originate from one sample sequenced in a study of beta chain features in type 1 diabetes. Isolated RNA was reverse transcribed in full, so expressed TCRB transcripts were sequenced. Profiled with immunoSEQ multiplex PCR; TCRdb holds only in-frame clones, not every one. The table lists 850,000 to 900,000 clones, roughly 15% of them singletons. Material: naive CD4+ T cells from blood. Every receptor here comes from a woman younger than 35 in good health.

A few counts support this clone. The rearrangement uses TRBV20-1 and TRBJ1-2; no clear D. Germline CDR1 is DFQATT and CDR2 is SNEGSKA (reference sequence). This CDR3 has 11 amino acids. Trimming stripped 0 bases from V and 6 bases from J, with 5 bases between. The CDR3 DNA sequence: TGCAGTGCTAGAGATCGACATGGCTACACCTTC. Translating it yields CSARDRHGYTF.

The chain combines TRBV6-5 with TRBJ2-4, with D perhaps being TRBD1 or TRBD2 (5 bases each). With 0 bases removed from V and 2 bases from J, the gap between germline ends came to 11 bases. CDR1 and CDR2 (germline): MNHEY, SVGAGI. The CDR3 runs to 16 residues. CDR3 in amino acids: CASSYSSRDPKNIQYF. CDR3 DNA: TGTGCCAGCAGTTACTCGAGCAGGGACCCCAAAAACATTCAGTACTTC.

This clone was observed a few times. The chain carries TRBV11-2 and TRBJ2-6; D remains ambiguous. CDR3 length: 15 amino acids. Germline-derived CDR1 and CDR2 are SGHAT and FQNNGV. V was clipped by 1 base and J by 3 bases, with 7 bases between them. The CDR3 nucleotides read TGTGCCAGCAGCTTAGGCATACTTGGGGCCAACGTCCTGACTTTC. It specifies CASSLGILGANVLTF.

This clone has more than one count but fewer than ten. This CDR3 is CASSIGRWVSEQFF. CDR3 bases: TGTGCCAGCAGCATCGGGCGTTGGGTATCGGAGCAGTTCTTC. The chain uses TRBV7-9 and TRBJ2-1, with D unclear. The CDR3 is 14 amino acids. In germline, CDR1 is SEHNR, CDR2 FQNEAQ (reference sequence). V was pared by 5 bases and J by 10 bases, with 18 bases between.

The chain recombines TRBV28 with TRBJ2-5; 8 nucleotides match TRBD1. Germline CDR1 MDHEN, CDR2 SYDVKM. V shed 4 bases, J shed 5 bases, and the junction held 9 bases outside the gene matches. This CDR3 has 15 amino acids. CDR3 loop: CASSSGQAGGETQYF. In nucleotides, the CDR3 is TGTGCCAGCAGTTCGGGACAGGCAGGCGGGGAGACCCAGTACTTC.

Of note for this clone: Other DNA sequences within the sample encode an identical CDR3. This CDR3 is CASSYSDGSYEQYF. Here the CDR3 DNA reads TGTGCCAGCAGTTACTCGGACGGCTCCTACGAGCAGTACTTC. This chain uses TRBV6-6 with TRBJ2-7; D unclear. CDR3 length: 14 residues. The V gene's germline CDR1 is MNHNY and CDR2 SVGAGI (reference sequence). The germline V and J ends were trimmed by 0 bases and 0 bases, with 6 bases remaining between them.

This chain joins TRBV4-3 and TRBJ2-7; 8 positions agree with TRBD1. The length of the CDR3 is 15 residues. Germline loops: CDR1 LGHNA, CDR2 YSLEER. The V gene end was trimmed by 3 bases and the J gene end by 6 bases; junction bases not matched to a gene: 10. The CDR3 DNA follows: TGCGCCAGCAGCCAGGGGGACAGGCCGGGGAGCGAGCAGTACTTC. This translates into CASSQGDRPGSEQYF.

The chain recombines TRBV9 with TRBJ2-5; TRBD2 aligns across 12 bases. This CDR3 contains 16 residues. Germline V gene data show CDR1 as SGDLS and CDR2 as YYNGEE. V trimming: 3 bases; J trimming: 4 bases; junction bases outside the gene matches: 7. The CDR3 DNA is TGTGCCAGCAGCGGGCGACTAGCGGGAGAGGGAGAGACCCAGTACTTC. Translated, it gives CASSGRLAGEGETQYF. The variable domain in full, with the rest retrieved from reference TRBV9 and TRBJ2-5, is DSGVTQTPKHLITATGQRVTLRCSPRSGDLSVYWYQQSLDQGLQFLIQYYNGEERAKGNILERFSAQQFPDLHSELNLSSLELGDSALYFCASSGRLAGEGETQYFGPGTRLLVL.

The table lists this clone with a few counts. V gene TRBV7-9 combines with J gene TRBJ2-3; possibly TRBD2 for D (5 bases). V was pared by 5 bases and J by 3 bases, with 9 bases between. The CDR3 spans 13 residues. Germline V CDR1 and CDR2: SEHNR, FQNEAQ (reference sequence). In DNA form, the CDR3 reads TGTGCCAGCAGCCAACTAGTGACAGATACGCAGTATTTT. Translating it yields CASSQLVTDTQYF.

This sequence joins TRBV11-2 and TRBJ2-4, with D possibly TRBD1 on 5 matching bases. This CDR3 has 16 residues. Trimming removed 4 bases at V and 1 base at J, with 14 bases between. CDR1 SGHAT and CDR2 FQNNGV come from the germline V gene. The CDR3 coding sequence is TGTGCCAGCAGCTCTCAGGGAAAAATGGCCAAAAACATTCAGTACTTC. This codes for CASSSQGKMAKNIQYF. Variable domain in full (rest from reference TRBV11-2 and TRBJ2-4): EAGVAQSPRYKIIEKRQSVAFWCNPISGHATLYWYQQILGQGPKLLIQFQNNGVVDDSQLPKDRFSAERLKGVDSTLKIQPAKLEDSAVYLCASSSQGKMAKNIQYFGAGTRLSVL.

The chain is built from TRBV19 and TRBJ2-7; D not resolved. Germline V CDR1 and CDR2: LNHDA, SQIVND (reference sequence). The CDR3 runs to 14 residues. The ends were cut back, 5 bases at V and 10 bases at J, with 21 bases in the middle. For the CDR3, the DNA is TGTGCCAGTAGTCCACAATACGAAGGCTGGGAACAGTACTTC. Protein product: CASSPQYEGWEQYF.

The chain employs TRBV28 and TRBJ2-7; 8 nucleotides agree with TRBD1. The ends lost 6 bases at V and 1 base at J; junction bases unmatched: 8. The CDR3 spans 15 residues. CDR1 and CDR2 (germline): MDHEN, SYDVKM. The CDR3 coding sequence is TGTGCCAGCAGCAATCCGGGACAGGCTTCCTACGAGCAGTACTTC. It specifies CASSNPGQASYEQYF. The variable domain in full, completed from reference TRBV28 and TRBJ2-7, reads DVKVTQSSRYLVKRTGEKVFLECVQDMDHENMFWYRQDPGLGLRLIYFSYDVKMKEKGDIPEGYSVSREKKERFSLILESASTNQTSMYLCASSNPGQASYEQYFGPGTRLTVT.

The chain uses TRBV12-2 and TRBJ2-2; TRBD2 is the table's D call, not checked against the DNA. TRBV12-2 is termed a pseudogene. CDR3 size: 20 residues. The CDR3 here is CASRTRAGTGTNTNTGELFF. The CDR3 DNA reads TGTGCAAGTCGCACTCGGGCGGGAACCGGGACCAACACGAACACCGGGGAGCTGTTTTTT.

The chain employs TRBV4-3 and TRBJ2-5; TRBD1 is a possible D gene (7 bases). The CDR3 length is 18 residues. Germline values: CDR1 LGHNA, CDR2 YSLEER. Trimming pared 4 bases from V and 5 bases from J, leaving 26 bases between. The CDR3 sequence: CASSRQREGATSGETQYF. CDR3 sequence (DNA): TGCGCCAGCAGCCGGCAGCGTGAGGGGGCGACTAGTGGGGAGACCCAGTACTTC.